The rows below give T cell receptor beta chains drawn from one sample of a study of shared clonotypes between healthy human individuals. Sequenced by immunoSEQ multiplex PCR; TCRdb stores in-frame clones only, minus some. The table has about 2,200,000 clones, roughly 91% seen once. The sequencing sample was made of naive CD8+ T cells from PBMCs. Every receptor here comes from a man younger than 35 in good health. Some clones in this sample may be carry-over from other donors' samples. The CDR3 runs from the conserved cysteine through the conserved F or W. Each record gives: D gene, J gene, V gene, clone size, CDR3 protein, CDR3 DNA. The D gene is left open where the match is weak. The size entry is marked missing in some rows and otherwise reads once, few, many or a size class.

D: NA; J: TRBJ1-2; V: TRBV27; size: NA; CDR3: CASSPRVGWEVDYGYTF; DNA: TGTGCCAGCAGTCCCCGAGTTGGTTGGGAGGTCGACTATGGCTACACCTTC
D: NA; J: TRBJ2-7; V: TRBV29-1; size: once; CDR3: CSVLAGANAEQYF; DNA: TGCAGCGTCCTTGCGGGCGCAAACGCCGAGCAGTACTTC
D: NA; J: TRBJ1-2; V: TRBV27; size: NA; CDR3: CASSLVGSHYGYTF; DNA: TGTGCCAGCAGTTTGGTGGGGTCCCACTATGGCTACACCTTC
D: NA; J: TRBJ1-4; V: TRBV7-9; size: NA; CDR3: CASSLGHTTNEKLFF; DNA: TGTGCCAGCAGCTTAGGACATACAACTAATGAAAAACTGTTTTTT
D: NA; J: TRBJ1-5; V: TRBV19; size: NA; CDR3: CASRTRDTYSNQPQHF; DNA: TGTGCCAGCCGAACCCGGGACACCTATAGCAATCAGCCCCAGCATTTT
D: NA; J: TRBJ1-5; V: TRBV19; size: NA; CDR3: CASTRSPPDNQPQHF; DNA: TGTGCCAGTACCCGAAGTCCCCCAGACAATCAGCCCCAGCATTTT
D: TRBD1; J: TRBJ2-3; V: TRBV13; size: NA; CDR3: CASSYRQGATKDTQYF; DNA: TGTGCCAGCAGCTACCGACAGGGGGCGACGAAAGATACGCAGTATTTT
D: NA; J: TRBJ1-1; V: TRBV5-6; size: NA; CDR3: CASSHGGYGAEAFF; DNA: TGTGCCAGCAGCCACGGAGGATACGGCGCTGAAGCTTTCTTT
D: TRBD2; J: TRBJ2-7; V: TRBV7-3; size: NA; CDR3: CASSLAGGPYEQYF; DNA: TGTGCCAGCAGCTTAGCGGGAGGGCCTTACGAGCAGTACTTC
D: NA; J: TRBJ1-2; V: TRBV27; size: NA; CDR3: CASTPRPVPINYGYTF; DNA: TGTGCCAGCACCCCCCGCCCGGTCCCCATTAACTATGGCTACACCTTC
D: NA; J: TRBJ2-7; V: TRBV13; size: NA; CDR3: CASSLEGGAQYEQYF; DNA: TGTGCCAGCAGCTTGGAAGGAGGGGCTCAGTACGAGCAGTACTTC
D: TRBD2; J: TRBJ2-1; V: TRBV4-1; size: NA; CDR3: CASSIGAPGLAGGNEQFF; DNA: TGCGCCAGCAGCATCGGGGCACCGGGACTAGCGGGGGGAAATGAGCAGTTCTTC
D: TRBD1; J: TRBJ2-3; V: TRBV13; size: NA; CDR3: CASSQRDRAADTQYF; DNA: TGTGCCAGCAGCCAGAGGGACAGGGCGGCAGATACGCAGTATTTT
D: TRBD2; J: TRBJ2-3; V: TRBV9; size: NA; CDR3: CASSVEGAGFGPDTQYF; DNA: TGTGCCAGCAGCGTAGAAGGAGCGGGGTTTGGCCCAGATACGCAGTATTTT
D: NA; J: TRBJ1-2; V: TRBV19; size: NA; CDR3: CASSPSGDYYGYTF; DNA: TGTGCCAGTAGTCCCTCCGGGGATTACTATGGCTACACCTTC
D: TRBD1; J: TRBJ1-1; V: TRBV27; size: NA; CDR3: CASGWTGGAEAFF; DNA: TGTGCCAGCGGGTGGACAGGGGGGGCTGAAGCTTTCTTT
D: NA; J: TRBJ2-5; V: TRBV4-1; size: NA; CDR3: CASSQAPDRGTQYF; DNA: TGCGCCAGCAGCCAAGCCCCGGACCGGGGGACCCAGTACTTC
D: TRBD1; J: TRBJ1-4; V: TRBV19; size: once; CDR3: CASSPRTGFGEKLFF; DNA: TGTGCCAGTAGTCCGAGGACAGGGTTCGGTGAAAAACTGTTTTTT
D: TRBD1; J: TRBJ1-1; V: TRBV9; size: NA; CDR3: CASSPRPTGRMEEAFF; DNA: TGTGCCAGCAGCCCCCGCCCGACAGGGCGAATGGAGGAAGCTTTCTTT
D: NA; J: TRBJ2-1; V: TRBV7-2; size: NA; CDR3: CASSLLAGSYNEQFF; DNA: TGTGCCAGCAGCTTACTGGCGGGGTCCTACAATGAGCAGTTCTTC
D: TRBD1; J: TRBJ1-4; V: TRBV5-6; size: NA; CDR3: CASSNSGGNEKLFF; DNA: TGTGCCAGTTCTAATTCAGGGGGGAATGAAAAACTGTTTTTT
D: NA; J: TRBJ1-5; V: TRBV6-4; size: NA; CDR3: CASARTAGTDQPQHF; DNA: TGTGCCAGCGCCCGAACGGCAGGGACCGATCAGCCCCAGCATTTT
D: TRBD2; J: TRBJ2-7; V: TRBV9; size: NA; CDR3: CASSVGVGLAAYEQYF; DNA: TGTGCCAGCAGCGTAGGGGTCGGACTAGCAGCTTACGAGCAGTACTTC
D: TRBD1; J: TRBJ2-1; V: TRBV4-2; size: NA; CDR3: CASSPEDRAGSYNEQFF; DNA: TGTGCCAGCAGCCCAGAGGACAGGGCGGGCTCCTACAATGAGCAGTTCTTC
D: NA; J: TRBJ2-7; V: TRBV7-9; size: NA; CDR3: CASSLPGTQRPYEQYF; DNA: TGTGCCAGCAGCCTTCCCGGGACCCAAAGACCCTACGAGCAGTACTTC
D: NA; J: TRBJ2-1; V: TRBV7-9; size: NA; CDR3: CASSLMGQYNEQFF; DNA: TGTGCCAGCAGCTTGATGGGACAATACAATGAGCAGTTCTTC
D: TRBD2; J: TRBJ2-7; V: TRBV4-1; size: NA; CDR3: CASSQVASGRAEQYF; DNA: TGCGCCAGCAGCCAAGTGGCTAGCGGGAGGGCCGAGCAGTACTTC
D: TRBD2; J: TRBJ2-1; V: TRBV27; size: NA; CDR3: CASSLTSGTYNEQFF; DNA: TGTGCCAGCAGTCTGACTAGCGGGACCTACAATGAGCAGTTCTTC
D: NA; J: TRBJ2-1; V: TRBV7-3; size: NA; CDR3: CASSLSGLSSYNEQFF; DNA: TGTGCCAGCAGCTTATCGGGCCTGAGCTCCTACAATGAGCAGTTCTTC
D: TRBD2; J: TRBJ2-7; V: TRBV19; size: NA; CDR3: CASGTSGTYEQYF; DNA: TGTGCCAGCGGGACTAGCGGTACCTACGAGCAGTACTTC
D: NA; J: TRBJ2-7; V: TRBV2; size: NA; CDR3: CASSEGRNYEQYF; DNA: TGTGCCAGCAGTGAAGGGAGGAACTACGAGCAGTACTTC
D: TRBD1; J: TRBJ1-1; V: TRBV27; size: NA; CDR3: CASSLGQSTPYLF; DNA: TGTGCCAGCAGTTTGGGACAGTCAACCCCATACCTCTTT
D: NA; J: TRBJ2-4; V: TRBV5-6; size: NA; CDR3: CASSLAMLNIQYF; DNA: TGTGCCAGCAGCTTGGCAATGCTAAACATTCAGTACTTC
D: NA; J: TRBJ2-7; V: TRBV5-1; size: NA; CDR3: CASSSGWISNSYEQYF; DNA: TGCGCCAGCAGCTCGGGGTGGATCAGCAACTCCTACGAGCAGTACTTC
D: TRBD2; J: TRBJ2-1; V: TRBV7-7; size: once; CDR3: CASSHRGGIYNEQFF; DNA: TGTGCCAGCAGCCATCGGGGGGGCATTTACAATGAGCAGTTCTTC
D: TRBD2; J: TRBJ2-5; V: TRBV4-1; size: NA; CDR3: CASSRVLREEGETQYF; DNA: TGCGCCAGCAGCCGAGTGTTGCGGGAGGAGGGGGAGACCCAGTACTTC
D: TRBD2; J: TRBJ2-7; V: TRBV4-1; size: NA; CDR3: CASSQETTSGTYEQYF; DNA: TGCGCCAGCAGCCAGGAAACGACTAGCGGCACCTACGAGCAGTACTTC
D: NA; J: TRBJ2-7; V: TRBV7-2; size: NA; CDR3: CASSDGWVSYEQYF; DNA: TGTGCCAGCAGCGACGGGTGGGTTTCTTACGAGCAGTACTTC
D: NA; J: TRBJ1-1; V: TRBV29-1; size: NA; CDR3: CSVEASGGVGWTEAFF; DNA: TGCAGCGTTGAAGCCTCGGGGGGGGTTGGTTGGACTGAAGCTTTCTTT
D: NA; J: TRBJ1-4; V: TRBV11-1; size: NA; CDR3: CASLGGANEKLFF; DNA: TGTGCCAGCCTTGGGGGGGCTAATGAAAAACTGTTTTTT
D: NA; J: TRBJ2-1; V: TRBV9; size: NA; CDR3: CASSPYRNYNEQFF; DNA: TGTGCCAGCAGCCCGTACAGGAATTACAATGAGCAGTTCTTC
D: NA; J: TRBJ2-2; V: TRBV27; size: NA; CDR3: CASSIVVSGELFF; DNA: TGTGCCAGCAGCATTGTCGTCTCCGGGGAGCTGTTTTTT
D: NA; J: TRBJ2-5; V: TRBV11-2; size: NA; CDR3: CASSPPGGQTQYF; DNA: TGTGCCAGCAGTCCCCCGGGGGGCCAGACCCAGTACTTC
D: TRBD1; J: TRBJ1-4; V: TRBV7-6; size: NA; CDR3: CASSQTGGANEKLFF; DNA: TGTGCCAGCAGCCAGACAGGGGGAGCTAATGAAAAACTGTTTTTT
D: TRBD1; J: TRBJ2-7; V: TRBV7-6; size: NA; CDR3: CASSPGQGYEQYF; DNA: TGTGCCAGCAGCCCGGGACAGGGTTACGAGCAGTACTTC
D: TRBD2; J: TRBJ2-3; V: TRBV11-2; size: NA; CDR3: CASSLGGLLPPTDTQYF; DNA: TGTGCCAGCAGCTTGGGGGGACTACTTCCCCCCACGGATACGCAGTATTTT
D: NA; J: TRBJ2-5; V: TRBV28; size: NA; CDR3: CASSPRTRRETQYF; DNA: TGTGCCAGCAGTCCGAGGACAAGGCGTGAGACCCAGTACTTC
D: NA; J: TRBJ2-7; V: TRBV6-6; size: NA; CDR3: CASSYSAGRTYEQYF; DNA: TGTGCCAGCAGTTACTCGGCTGGCAGGACCTACGAGCAGTACTTC
D: TRBD1; J: TRBJ2-7; V: TRBV4-3; size: NA; CDR3: CASSQEGTGYDEQYF; DNA: TGCGCCAGCAGCCAAGAGGGGACAGGGTACGACGAGCAGTACTTC
D: NA; J: TRBJ2-2; V: TRBV6-5; size: NA; CDR3: CASSKVQGWTGELFF; DNA: TGTGCCAGCAGCAAAGTCCAGGGGTGGACCGGGGAGCTGTTTTTT
D: NA; J: TRBJ2-2; V: TRBV5-1; size: NA; CDR3: CASRAVEGARSVTGELFF; DNA: TGCGCCAGCAGGGCCGTGGAGGGGGCTCGCTCTGTCACCGGGGAGCTGTTTTTT
D: NA; J: TRBJ2-4; V: TRBV27; size: NA; CDR3: CASSFRDIQYF; DNA: TGTGCCAGCAGTTTCCGGGACATTCAGTACTTC
D: NA; J: TRBJ2-1; V: TRBV7-7; size: NA; CDR3: CASSRPKVGGNEQFF; DNA: TGTGCCAGCAGCAGACCCAAAGTAGGTGGCAATGAGCAGTTCTTC
D: NA; J: TRBJ1-2; V: TRBV7-9; size: NA; CDR3: CASEEARYTF; DNA: TGTGCCAGCGAGGAGGCCCGCTACACCTTC
D: TRBD1; J: TRBJ1-1; V: TRBV20-1; size: few; CDR3: CSAWDSTEAFF; DNA: TGCAGTGCTTGGGACAGCACTGAAGCTTTCTTT
D: NA; J: TRBJ1-3; V: TRBV4-3; size: NA; CDR3: CASSQDAGSGNTIYF; DNA: TGCGCCAGCAGCCAAGATGCGGGGAGCGGAAACACCATATATTTT